This record covers a single TCR beta chain. This clonotype was counted only a few times. What this receptor recognizes is not known. No quality values exist for individual bases; no much larger clone is one base distant. V is cut by 1 base and J by 7 bases, and the space between the germline ends is 16 bases. CDR1 and CDR2, looked up from the germline V gene, are SGHVS and FQNEAQ. The CDR3 runs 16 residues from the cysteine to the phenylalanine. Of the read, only the CDR3 DNA is kept; its 48 bases are in frame from base 1. The data originate from a study of T-cell memory formation after mild COVID-19 (dated by TCRdb to about 2021). Background for the entire study: Most TCR sequence clusters were specific to one of the two donors. T-cell clones expanding and contracting after mild COVID-19 in a couple of donors were tracked by longitudinal TCRalpha and TCRbeta repertoire sequencing. The cohort comprised two young, previously healthy adult volunteers, one female and one male. The full study reports these points: SARS-CoV-2 specificity of the second-wave clones peaking on day 37 was not confirmed. From day 15 to 85, contracting clones showed balanced CD4/CD8 phenotypes, whereas a second wave of clones that expanded from day 15 to 37 leaned towards CD4+. Only two mild cases were covered by the study, and larger cohorts that include severe cases with pre-infection samples were considered necessary. Some responding clones were detected in pre-infection memory, which suggested that pre-existing cross-reactive memory T cells had joined the SARS-CoV-2 response. Contracting CD4+ clones appeared mostly in the CM and EM memory subsets, whereas CD8+ clones were enriched in EMRA.

PBMCs were isolated by Ficoll-Paque density gradient centrifugation. Instrument used: Illumina NovaSeq 6000. TCRalpha and TCRbeta cDNA libraries were built by 5'RACE with constant-segment primers, adding sample barcodes and unique molecular identifiers. RNA was extracted from every sample with Trizol reagent. Amplification of the libraries took two PCR steps, and the second step added a second sample barcode plus Illumina TruSeq adapters. Libraries were sequenced on an Illumina NovaSeq with 2 x 150 bp paired-end reads. As for how the authors treated the data: With migec v1.2.7, reads were demultiplexed and then collapsed into UMI-guided consensus sequences. With mixcr v2.1.11, UMI consensuses were aligned to TRA and TRB V and J templates and assembled into clonotypes. A clonotype was counted as expanded or contracted only when both edgeR and NoisET called the clonotype significant, with the noise models trained on biological replicates. edgeR calls used a false discovery rate-adjusted p below 0.01 and a log2 fold-change threshold of 1. As an exploratory analysis of dynamics, PCA with hierarchical clustering was applied to max-normalized trajectories of the 1000 most abundant clonotypes. Separately sequenced CD4+ and CD8+ repertoires were used to assign the CD4 or CD8 phenotype of responding clones. Starting from the raw public reads, TCRdb applied fastp trimming at Q25, assembled clones with MiXCR and retained in-frame beta chains. Identical CDR3 proteins give one entry, which carries the most common genes and DNA. The V and J calls and clone size come from TCRdb's table, not from the authors' own analysis. The sample profile shows 290,000 or so distinct CDR3 sequences; 15% to 20% of them were found once. The ten top clones hold roughly 20% of the sample.

The chain links TRBV7-8 with TRBJ2-2; the D call is possibly TRBD1 or TRBD2, each sharing 6 bases. The sequenced material came from PBMCs or a T cell subset sorted from them (not recorded which). The clonotype was recovered from a man younger than 35 who had mild COVID-19 (a few samples of this study predate the infection). The sample titles of this study are shuffled in the database, so cell type and time point are left out; the donor was told from shared clones. The DNA sequence is given as TGTGCCAGCAGCTTAGACGGGGGCCTAAATATCGGGGAGCTGTTTTTT. Its product reads: CASSLDGGLNIGELFF.